One sample yielded the 15 T cell receptor beta chains listed below, sequenced in a study of regulatory T cells in long-lasting Graves disease. Both iRepertoire HTBI primers and Arm-PCR of CDR3 regions were used to build the TCR beta libraries. Using its own MiXCR run on the multiplex PCR reads, TCRdb lists one record per CDR3 protein. The data contain 450,000 to 700,000 distinct CDR3 sequences, less than 15% of them singletons. This sample's time point: newly diagnosed GD, antithyroid drugs for less than 3 months. The TCR library was prepared using RNA isolated from PBMCs. These data were also filed under a second study, of T cells in Graves' hyperthyroidism and ophthalmopathy.

The sequenced sample was peripheral blood mononuclear cells (PBMCs), obtained at new diagnosis, from a patient treated with antithyroid drugs. These receptors originate from a man under 40 with Graves disease.

This clonotype was found many times. The chain links TRBV11-2 to TRBJ2-7; D is unclear. CDR1 and CDR2 (germline): SGHAT, FQNNGV. The germline V and J ends were trimmed by 0 bases and 2 bases, with 5 bases remaining between them. CDR3 length: 13 residues. CDR3 residues: CASSLDLAYEQYF. CDR3 nucleotides: TGTGCCAGCAGCTTAGATCTAGCCTACGAGCAGTACTTC. Filled out from reference TRBV11-2 and TRBJ2-7, the complete variable domain reads EAGVAQSPRYKIIEKRQSVAFWCNPISGHATLYWYQQILGQGPKLLIQFQNNGVVDDSQLPKDRFSAERLKGVDSTLKIQPAKLEDSAVYLCASSLDLAYEQYFGPGTRLTVT.

This clonotype showed up just a few times. This chain connects TRBV18 to TRBJ1-1, with D maybe TRBD1 (6 bases). V was trimmed by 0 bases and J by 4 bases, leaving 15 bases between them. CDR1 and CDR2 (germline): KGHSH, LQKENI. The CDR3 sequence is 16 residues long. The CDR3 DNA sequence: TGTGCCAGCTCACCACCGAGGGGGACAATGACCACTGAAGCTTTCTTT. Its translation: CASSPPRGTMTTEAFF.

The chain carries TRBV9 and TRBJ2-7; D may correspond to TRBD1 or TRBD2 (7 bases each). Deletions cut 3 bases from V and 6 bases from J, with 13 bases between. Looked up from germline, CDR1 is SGDLS and CDR2 is YYNGEE. The CDR3 contains 13 residues. CDR3 sequence (DNA): TGTGCCAGCAGCGCAGGGGGGGGCCTCGAGCAGTACTTC. Protein: CASSAGGGLEQYF.

Ten or more counts support this clonotype. The rearrangement links TRBV20-1 to TRBJ2-2, with 8 bases lining up with TRBD1. CDR1 and CDR2 (germline): DFQATT, SNEGSKA (reference sequence). The CDR3 extends over 15 amino acids. V was pared by 3 bases and J by 3 bases, with 6 bases of the junction left unmatched. CDR3: CSASPGGAHTGELFF. In DNA form, the CDR3 reads TGCAGTGCTAGTCCAGGGGGCGCACACACCGGGGAGCTGTTTTTT.

This clonotype was seen many times. The genes are TRBV27 and TRBJ2-1; 7 bases line up with TRBD2. Germline loops: CDR1 MNHEY, CDR2 SMNVEV (reference sequence). This CDR3 is 17 amino acids long. V dropped 0 bases and J dropped 0; count of bases not matched to a gene: 5. The CDR3 protein is CASSLSRLASSYNEQFF. CDR3 in DNA: TGTGCCAGCAGTTTATCACGACTAGCTAGCTCCTACAATGAGCAGTTCTTC.

This clonotype was detected many times. J is TRBJ2-7 and V is TRBV10-2; 7 nucleotides line up with TRBD1. The germline gives CDR1 WSHSY, CDR2 SAAADI. The CDR3 runs 13 residues. Losses at the gene ends were 11 bases for V and 0 bases for J; bases not matched to a gene: 7. CDR3 nucleotide sequence: TGCGCCGCGGCCCCAGGGGGCTCCTACGAGCAGTACTTC. Translating gives CAAAPGGSYEQYF.

There are many counts of this clonotype. The chain uses TRBV7-2 and TRBJ2-5, with D possibly being TRBD2 (6 bases). This CDR3 region has 14 residues. V was pared by 4 bases and J by 5 bases, with 14 bases between. Germline V gene data show CDR1 as SGHTA and CDR2 as FQGNSA. For the CDR3, the DNA is TGTGCCAGCAGCTCCAGCGCGGGGAGGGAGACCCAGTACTTC. It translates to CASSSSAGRETQYF. The entire variable domain, with the rest obtained from reference TRBV7-2 and TRBJ2-5, is as follows: GAGVSQSPSNKVTEKGKDVELRCDPISGHTALYWYRQSLGQGLEFLIYFQGNSAPDKSGLPSDRFSAERTGGSVSTLTIQRTQQEDSAVYLCASSSSAGRETQYFGPGTRLLVL.

This clonotype was seen at least ten times. The chain uses TRBV3-1 and TRBJ2-7; D gene uncertain. Trimming removed 1 base from V and 6 bases from J, with 4 bases in between. Germline lookup yields CDR1 LGHDT and CDR2 YNNKEL (reference sequence). The CDR3 consists of 11 residues. This CDR3 is CASSQGPEQYF. CDR3 bases: TGTGCCAGCAGCCAAGGGCCCGAGCAGTACTTC.

This clonotype was picked up many times. V and J are TRBV20-1 and TRBJ2-1; 9 nucleotides match TRBD2. In germline, CDR1 is DFQATT, CDR2 SNEGSKA (reference sequence). J lost 3 bases, V lost 5 bases, and 5 bases had no gene match. The CDR3 consists of 14 residues. The CDR3, as DNA: TGCAGTGCTTGGGGACTAGCTCACTACAATGAGCAGTTCTTC. Amino acid sequence: CSAWGLAHYNEQFF.

Remarks on this clonotype: It may be a read error: a sequence one base away is much more abundant. This chain uses TRBV18 with TRBJ2-5, with 7 positions matching TRBD2. V shed 3 bases and J 2 bases; nucleotides not matched to a gene: 9. Germline V gene data show CDR1 as KGHSH and CDR2 as LQKENI. There are 16 residues in the CDR3. The CDR3 DNA is TGTGCCAGCTCACCGGGCGATCTAGCGGTACAAGAGACCCAGTACTTC. Translating gives CASSPGDLAVQETQYF.

This clonotype was counted only a few times. This sequence joins TRBV5-5 and TRBJ1-1; D perhaps matches TRBD1 (5 bases). Trimming took off 3 bases at V and 5 bases at J, with 11 bases between the two ends. Germline CDR1 reads SGHKS; CDR2 reads YYEKEE (reference sequence). This CDR3 has 13 residues. The CDR3 DNA reads TGTGCCAGCAGCTCTTTATGGGGGACTGAAGCTTTCTTT. Translating gives CASSSLWGTEAFF.

This clonotype was seen at least ten times. The V and J genes are TRBV29-1 and TRBJ2-7; a weak D match, TRBD1 (6 bases). Trimming removed 4 bases from V and 9 bases from J, with 19 bases in between. The CDR3 spans 13 residues. The germline V gene has CDR1 SQVTM and CDR2 ANQGSEA. CDR3 sequence: CSVVLQGREGQYF. The CDR3 DNA reads as TGCAGCGTTGTCCTACAGGGCAGAGAGGGGCAGTACTTC.

The sample holds many counts of this clonotype. The gene calls are TRBV29-1 and TRBJ2-7, with D tentatively TRBD1 (5 bases). Germline CDR1 is SQVTM and CDR2 is ANQGSEA. This CDR3 comprises 13 residues. The ends were cut back, 6 bases at V and 7 bases at J, with 19 bases in the middle. CDR3 sequence: CSVDSKLTSEQYF. The CDR3 nucleotides read TGCAGCGTCGACAGTAAGCTTACGAGTGAGCAGTACTTC.

This clonotype was seen more than once but under ten times. The CDR3: CASSPVGGSEKLFF. The CDR3 coding sequence is TGTGCCAGCTCACCAGTAGGAGGGAGTGAAAAACTGTTTTTT. This rearrangement joins TRBV18 to TRBJ1-4; D remains unclear. The CDR3 has 14 residues. Germline lookup yields CDR1 KGHSH and CDR2 LQKENI. Trimming left V 2 bases short and J 7 bases short, with 11 bases between.

The chain links TRBV4-2 to TRBJ1-2, with 8 bases matching TRBD1. V trimming: 2 bases; J trimming: 8 bases; junction bases outside the gene matches: 10. The germline V gene encodes CDR1 LGHNA and CDR2 YNFKEQ. The CDR3 totals 15 residues. The CDR3 loop reads CASSQTRQGLGGYTF. As DNA, the CDR3 is TGTGCCAGCAGCCAAACCCGACAGGGGCTAGGCGGCTACACCTTC.